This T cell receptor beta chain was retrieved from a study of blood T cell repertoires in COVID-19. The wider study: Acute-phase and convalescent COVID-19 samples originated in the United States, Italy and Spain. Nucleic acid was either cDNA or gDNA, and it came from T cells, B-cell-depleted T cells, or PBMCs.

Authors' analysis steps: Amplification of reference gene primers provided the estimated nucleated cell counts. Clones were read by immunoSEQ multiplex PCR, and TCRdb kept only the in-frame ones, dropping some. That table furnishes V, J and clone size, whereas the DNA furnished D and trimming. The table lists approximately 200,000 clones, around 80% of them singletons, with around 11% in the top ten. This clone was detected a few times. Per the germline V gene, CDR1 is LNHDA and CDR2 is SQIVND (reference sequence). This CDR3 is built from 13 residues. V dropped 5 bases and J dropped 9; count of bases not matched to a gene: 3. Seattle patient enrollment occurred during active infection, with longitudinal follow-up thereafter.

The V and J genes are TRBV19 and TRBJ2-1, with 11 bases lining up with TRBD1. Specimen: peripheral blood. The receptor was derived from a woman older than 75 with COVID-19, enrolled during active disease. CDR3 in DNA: TGTGCCAGTAGTTTTGGACAGGGGGCTGAGCAGTTCTTC. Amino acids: CASSFGQGAEQFF.